This T cell receptor (beta chain) was identified in a study of cytomegalovirus exposure and HLA in healthy donors. Primers included in the PCR were 60 Vbeta and 13 Jbeta primers. Clones were read by immunoSEQ multiplex PCR, and TCRdb kept only the in-frame ones, dropping some. The sample records roughly 200,000 clones, around 76% being singletons. Healthy individuals who donated bone marrow served as the donors. Despite likely unrecorded immune exposures, the donors were nominally healthy at the time of sampling. Study-level points and caveats: Among immune exposure information, only CMV serostatus was available. From TCR beta sequences, most subjects' HLA-A and HLA-B alleles were reportedly predicted accurately.

This clone came up a few times. The antigen remains undetermined. The CDR3 has 11 amino acids. Per germline, CDR1 SQVTM and CDR2 ANQGSEA. Trimming took 6 bases from V and 6 from J, leaving 12 bases between them. The chain is built from TRBV29-1 and TRBJ2-7, with D possibly being TRBD1 (5 bases). The source material was PBMCs. The sequence was collected from a man in his late teens or twenties in good health and CMV-seronegative. CDR3 sequence reads: CSVVRDSEQYF. DNA for the CDR3: TGCAGCGTCGTCAGGGATTCCGAGCAGTACTTC.